A single sample gave rise to the 19 T cell receptor beta chains below, sequenced in a study of T-cell reconstitution after alpha-beta-depleted transplantation in children. For TCRbeta, the library was prepared with unique molecular identifiers. One entry per CDR3 protein results from TCRdb running MiXCR on the PCR reads. The table includes 200,000 or so distinct CDR3 sequences, approximately 6.8% detected once. The input for sequencing was PBMCs, taken before TCRalphabeta/CD19-depleted stem cell transplant. These receptor sequences come from a girl under two years old with combined immunodeficiency, due to receive a stem cell transplant.

In this sample, this clonotype turned up many times. The chain has TRBV12-3 or TRBV12-4 and TRBJ2-7; possibly TRBD1 for D (6 bases). Trimming stripped 4 bases from V and 0 bases from J, with 7 bases between. The CDR3 consists of 13 residues. The CDR3 sequence is CASSSDSSYEQYF. In nucleotides, the CDR3 is TGTGCCAGCAGTTCGGACAGCTCCTACGAGCAGTACTTC.

About this clonotype: This could be a read error, since a much larger clone is one nucleotide away. The V call is TRBV6-2 or TRBV6-3, the J call TRBJ1-5; D possibly corresponds to TRBD1 (6 bases). Looked up from germline, CDR1 is MNHEY and CDR2 is SVGEGT. The CDR3 extends over 15 amino acids. The CDR3 nucleotides read TGTGCCAGCAGTTACGGGTACAGGGATGGTCAGCCCAAGCATTTT. Translating gives CASSYGYRDGQPKHF.

This clonotype showed up just a few times. The chain uses TRBV5-1 and TRBJ1-6; 8 bases are shared with TRBD1. V trimming: 0 bases; J trimming: 13 bases; junction bases outside the gene matches: 12. Germline CDR1 is SGHRS and CDR2 is YFSETQ. This CDR3 comprises 16 residues. Written as DNA, the CDR3 is TGCGCCAGCAGCTTGGGGGACAGGCACCAAGAATTGCCCCTCCACTTT. It codes for CASSLGDRHQELPLHF. Full variable domain (rest looked up from reference TRBV5-1 and TRBJ1-6): KAGVTQTPRYLIKTRGQQVTLSCSPISGHRSVSWYQQTPGQGLQFLFEYFSETQRNKGNFPGRFSGRQFSNSRSEMNVSTLELGDSALYLCASSLGDRHQELPLHFGNGTRLTVT.

This clonotype was counted many times. The J gene is TRBJ2-1, the V gene TRBV10-3; D may be TRBD1 (6 bases). CDR1 and CDR2 from the germline V gene are ENHRY and SYGVKD. V dropped 10 bases and J dropped 2 bases, with 15 bases sitting between them. The CDR3 loop spans 14 amino acids. The CDR3 protein is CATGALGAYNEQFF. Here the CDR3 DNA reads TGTGCCACAGGGGCGTTGGGAGCCTACAATGAGCAGTTCTTC.

This clonotype came up many times. This chain links TRBV9 with TRBJ1-5; TRBD1 aligns across 9 bases. V shed 0 bases and J 2 bases; nucleotides not matched to a gene: 0. The V gene's germline CDR1 is SGDLS and CDR2 YYNGEE. This CDR3 is 15 amino acids long. CDR3 in amino acids: CASSVGQGGNQPQHF. The CDR3 nucleotides are TGTGCCAGCAGCGTAGGACAGGGGGGCAATCAGCCCCAGCATTTT.

This clonotype was observed at least ten times. This chain connects TRBV2 to TRBJ2-3; TRBD2 aligns across 8 bases. Germline V gene lookup returns CDR1 SNHLY and CDR2 FYNNEI. This CDR3 has 15 amino acids. J was trimmed by 2 bases and V by 10 bases; bases with no gene match: 11. The CDR3 reads CATPTGTRDTDTQYF. The CDR3 nucleotides read TGTGCCACCCCAACCGGGACTAGAGACACAGATACGCAGTATTTT.

This clonotype was detected ten times or more. The chain links TRBV3-1 to TRBJ2-3; D is ambiguous. The V end lost 3 bases, the J end lost 3 bases, and 4 bases lay between the germline ends. This CDR3 comprises 12 residues. CDR1 is LGHDT and CDR2 is YNNKEL in the germline V gene (reference sequence). As DNA, the CDR3 is TGTGCCAGCAGCCACTGGACAGATACGCAGTATTTT. It codes for CASSHWTDTQYF.

In this sample, this clonotype turned up many times. The V and J genes are TRBV12-3 or TRBV12-4 and TRBJ2-7; D gene ambiguous. Trimming cost V 4 bases and J 3 bases, with 7 bases left between them. This CDR3 is built from 12 residues. The CDR3 nucleotides read TGTGCCAGCAGTTCAGGCATCTACGAGCAGTACTTC. This codes for CASSSGIYEQYF.

This clonotype showed up many times. The CDR3 spells CASSQGALNTEAFF. CDR3 DNA sequence: TGCGCCAGCAGCCAGGGGGCGTTGAACACTGAAGCTTTCTTT. The V gene is TRBV5-1, the J gene TRBJ1-1; 8 bases are a match to TRBD1. The CDR3 sequence is 14 residues long. Germline V lookup: CDR1 SGHRS, CDR2 YFSETQ. V dropped 4 bases and J dropped 0; count of bases not matched to a gene: 2.

Ten or more counts support this clonotype. V gene TRBV3-1 combines with J gene TRBJ2-7; no reliable D call. The CDR3 extends over 13 amino acids. Germline CDR1 and CDR2: LGHDT and YNNKEL (reference sequence). V dropped 3 bases and J dropped 1 base, with 7 bases sitting between them. The CDR3 nucleotides read TGTGCCAGCAGCCAGACGGAGTCCTACGAGCAGTACTTC. Protein: CASSQTESYEQYF.

J is TRBJ1-1 and V is TRBV12-3 or TRBV12-4, with 7 positions matching TRBD1. Losses at the gene ends were 6 bases for V and 3 bases for J; bases not matched to a gene: 7. The CDR3 runs to 14 residues. The chain's CDR3 is CASSPTGDDTEAFF. The CDR3 nucleotides read TGTGCCAGCAGCCCAACAGGGGATGACACTGAAGCTTTCTTT.

This clonotype was recorded at least ten times. This chain connects TRBV15 to TRBJ2-3, with 10 bases aligning to TRBD1. After removal of 5 bases from V and 1 base from J, the junction contained 3 bases not matched to a gene. Germline V gene lookup returns CDR1 LNHNV and CDR2 YYDKDF (reference sequence). The CDR3 spans 15 residues. The CDR3 is CATSVGTGGTDTQYF. As DNA, the CDR3 is TGTGCCACCAGCGTTGGGACAGGGGGCACAGATACGCAGTATTTT.

This clonotype was seen ten or more times. The rearrangement uses TRBV12-3 or TRBV12-4 and TRBJ2-1; D unclear. V shed 7 bases and J shed 0 bases, with 13 bases lying between them. This CDR3 region has 15 residues. CDR3 sequence (DNA): TGTGCCAGCACCCTCGCAGTCAACTCCTACAATGAGCAGTTCTTC. Protein sequence: CASTLAVNSYNEQFF.

The table lists this clonotype with many counts. The chain is built from TRBV12-3 or TRBV12-4 and TRBJ2-1; weak D call: TRBD2 (5 bases). The CDR3 runs 13 residues. With 3 bases removed from V and 11 bases from J, the gap between germline ends came to 14 bases. The CDR3 here is CASSFSVPPQQFF. The CDR3 nucleotides are TGTGCCAGCAGTTTTAGCGTACCACCGCAGCAGTTCTTC.

This clonotype was seen repeatedly, ten times or more. The rearrangement joins TRBV15 to TRBJ2-3; 8 positions agree with TRBD1. The CDR3 covers 18 residues. The trim removed 3 bases at V and 2 bases at J, leaving 13 bases unmatched. CDR1 and CDR2 from the germline V gene are LNHNV and YYDKDF (reference sequence). The CDR3 DNA follows: TGTGCCACCAGCAGCATTGACAGGGGCGAGGGATTCACAGATACGCAGTATTTT. Its translation is CATSSIDRGEGFTDTQYF.

This clonotype was picked up many times. This chain links TRBV29-1 with TRBJ2-1; D remains unclear. Germline lookup yields CDR1 SQVTM and CDR2 ANQGSEA. The CDR3 loop spans 13 amino acids. The V end was cut by 5 bases, the J end by 5 bases, with 13 bases between. The CDR3 is CSVRNVWHNEQFF. CDR3 bases: TGCAGCGTTAGAAACGTCTGGCACAATGAGCAGTTCTTC.

This clonotype was picked up many times. The chain employs TRBV12-3 or TRBV12-4 and TRBJ1-2, with a weak D call TRBD1 (5 bases). The CDR3 is 13 amino acids. V lost 6 bases and J lost 5, with 13 bases in between. CDR3 DNA: TGTGCCAGCAGGGGACTAACTAGATATGGCTACACCTTC. It encodes CASRGLTRYGYTF.

The CDR3 region has the DNA TGTGCCAGCAGCTTAGCGGACAGGGTTTACAATGAGCAGTTCTTC. This gives the protein CASSLADRVYNEQFF. The V and J genes are TRBV7-2 and TRBJ2-1, with 8 bases aligning to TRBD1. Germline CDR1 is SGHTA and CDR2 is FQGNSA. The CDR3 sequence is 15 residues long. After removal of 0 bases from V and 4 bases from J, the junction contained 2 bases not matched to a gene.

This clonotype was seen more than once but under ten times. The chain has TRBV9 and TRBJ1-2; D is ambiguous. This CDR3 has 14 residues. The V end lost 4 bases, the J end lost 4 bases, and 14 bases lay between the germline ends. Germline lookup yields CDR1 SGDLS and CDR2 YYNGEE. CDR3 protein: CASSRYRRPYGYTF. CDR3 sequence (DNA): TGTGCCAGCAGCCGATACCGACGGCCCTATGGCTACACCTTC. Full variable domain (remainder filled in from reference TRBV9 and TRBJ1-2): DSGVTQTPKHLITATGQRVTLRCSPRSGDLSVYWYQQSLDQGLQFLIQYYNGEERAKGNILERFSAQQFPDLHSELNLSSLELGDSALYFCASSRYRRPYGYTFGSGTRLTVV.